There are a few counts of the clone carrying this TCR beta chain. V dropped 8 bases and J dropped 0; count of bases not matched to a gene: 9. Germline loops: CDR1 MNHEY, CDR2 SMNVEV (reference sequence). The CDR3 is made up of 15 amino acids. These data are taken from a study of blood T cell repertoires in COVID-19. The protocol was immunoSEQ multiplex PCR, while the TCRdb copy is restricted to in-frame clones and leaves out a portion. The table shows some 46,000 clones, with around 90% occurring only once. The sequence came from a man in his 60s with active COVID-19. This rearrangement joins TRBV27 to TRBJ1-1, with 7 positions matching TRBD1. Material: peripheral blood. CDR3 nucleotide sequence: TGTGCCAGCGAGGCCAGGGGGACCATGAACACTGAAGCTTTCTTT. It is translated as CASEARGTMNTEAFF.